This entry features one T cell receptor beta chain sequence. Its antigen is unidentified. Here immunoSEQ multiplex PCR was the method, and the copy in TCRdb shows in-frame clones only, minus some. The sample has approximately 740,000 clones, 90% to 95% seen once; the top ten hold less than 25%. The germline gives CDR1 SGHVS, CDR2 FQNEAQ. This CDR3 spans 15 amino acids. V dropped 4 bases and J dropped 0 bases, with 10 bases sitting between them. CD45RO-negative, CCR7-selected cells formed the naive CD8 fraction, which excluded terminally differentiated effector memory CD45RA+ cells. This entry belongs to a study of shared clonotypes between healthy human individuals. Study-level background: Three plates were used per donor for CD4 naive, three for CD4 memory, two for CD8 naive and one for CD8 memory. Study-wide points: The sharing of 4% to 5.5% of naive CD4 clonotypes was seen across several donors. Represented diversity (both genetic and exposure-history) was limited by the small number of donors.

Source material: naive CD8+ T cells sorted from blood. The V call is TRBV7-8, the J call TRBJ1-3; D not resolved. The clonotype was recovered from a man under 40 in good health. The CDR3 coding sequence is TGTGCCAGCAGCTATGGGATTGGCTCTGGAAACACCATATATTTT. It encodes CASSYGIGSGNTIYF. Filled out from reference TRBV7-8 and TRBJ1-3, the complete variable domain reads GAGVSQSPRYKVAKRGQDVALRCDPISGHVSLFWYQQALGQGPEFLTYFQNEAQLDKSGLPSDRFFAERPEGSVSTLKIQRTQQEDSAVYLCASSYGIGSGNTIYFGEGSWLTVV.